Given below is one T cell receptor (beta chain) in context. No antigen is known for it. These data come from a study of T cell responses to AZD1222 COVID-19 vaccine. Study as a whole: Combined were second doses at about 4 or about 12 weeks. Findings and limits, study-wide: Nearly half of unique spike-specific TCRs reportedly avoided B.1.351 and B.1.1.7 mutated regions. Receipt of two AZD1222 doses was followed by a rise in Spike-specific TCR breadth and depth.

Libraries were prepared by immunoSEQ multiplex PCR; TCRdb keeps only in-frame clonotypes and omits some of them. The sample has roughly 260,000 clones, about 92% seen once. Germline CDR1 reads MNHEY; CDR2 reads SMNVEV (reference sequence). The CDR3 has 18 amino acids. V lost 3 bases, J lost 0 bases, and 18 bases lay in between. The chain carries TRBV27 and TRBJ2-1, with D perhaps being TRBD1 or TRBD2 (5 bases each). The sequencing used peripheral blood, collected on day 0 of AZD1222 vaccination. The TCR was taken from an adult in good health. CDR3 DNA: TGTGCCAGCAGTTTGAGAGGGGTTGCCCCATCCTCCTACAATGAGCAGTTCTTC. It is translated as CASSLRGVAPSSYNEQFF.